These 32 T cell receptor beta chains were sequenced from one sample in a study of early T cells in non-severe SARS-CoV-2 infection (dated by TCRdb to the early 2020s). Library preparation employed 5' RACE. The listed sequencing device is NextSeq 500. TCRdb itself trimmed the public reads at Q25 with fastp, ran MiXCR and retained productive beta chains. When rows share a CDR3 protein, they turn into one entry using the most common DNA and genes. The sample profile shows about 46,000 distinct CDR3 sequences; about 9.3% of them were found once. The biggest ten clones account for 15% of the sample. The material sequenced was whole blood. These receptors originate from an adult who was a healthcare worker with PCR-confirmed SARS-CoV-2 infection or an uninfected control (not recorded which).

The chain joins TRBV27 to TRBJ2-7; 7 bases agree with TRBD2. The CDR3 runs 13 residues. V dropped 3 bases and J dropped 9; count of bases not matched to a gene: 8. Germline V gene sequence: CDR1 MNHEY, CDR2 SMNVEV (reference sequence). DNA for the CDR3: TGTGCCAGCAGTTTCGGAGCGGGGCGAGTGCAGTACTTC. It yields the protein CASSFGAGRVQYF.

This clonotype was observed a handful of times. The chain uses TRBV28 and TRBJ1-1; D is ambiguous. Germline assignment: CDR1 MDHEN and CDR2 SYDVKM. V was pared by 8 bases and J by 0 bases, with 10 bases between. The CDR3 covers 13 residues. In DNA form, the CDR3 reads TGTGCCAGCCGTTCAGCGGTGAACACTGAAGCTTTCTTT. Translated, it gives CASRSAVNTEAFF.

The rearrangement joins TRBV28 to TRBJ2-2; D is perhaps TRBD2 (6 bases). The CDR3 covers 14 residues. V was shortened by 10 bases and J by 2 bases, with 14 bases between the two germline ends. The germline CDR1 and CDR2 sequences are MDHEN and SYDVKM. The CDR3 spells CATLFSGNTGELFF. The CDR3 bases are TGTGCCACCTTGTTTAGCGGAAACACCGGGGAGCTGTTTTTT. The entire variable domain, with the rest obtained from reference TRBV28 and TRBJ2-2, is as follows: DVKVTQSSRYLVKRTGEKVFLECVQDMDHENMFWYRQDPGLGLRLIYFSYDVKMKEKGDIPEGYSVSREKKERFSLILESASTNQTSMYLCATLFSGNTGELFFGEGSRLTVL.

V usage is TRBV7-2 and J usage is TRBJ1-1; 7 bases agree with TRBD1. Unmatched junction bases numbered 3, after V lost 5 bases and J lost 0 bases. This CDR3 comprises 14 residues. Per germline, CDR1 SGHTA and CDR2 FQGNSA. The CDR3 region has the DNA TGTGCCAGCAGCCGGACAGGTATGAACACTGAAGCTTTCTTT. The encoded protein is CASSRTGMNTEAFF. Full variable domain (missing parts from reference TRBV7-2 and TRBJ1-1): GAGVSQSPSNKVTEKGKDVELRCDPISGHTALYWYRQSLGQGLEFLIYFQGNSAPDKSGLPSDRFSAERTGGSVSTLTIQRTQQEDSAVYLCASSRTGMNTEAFFGQGTRLTVV.

This clonotype was counted ten times or more. This rearrangement joins TRBV18 to TRBJ2-5, with TRBD1 identical over 10 bases. Germline V lookup: CDR1 KGHSH, CDR2 LQKENI. V shed 6 bases and J 5 bases; nucleotides not matched to a gene: 6. The CDR3 is 14 residues long. The CDR3 region is CASSPTGGRETQYF. In nucleotides, the CDR3 is TGTGCCAGCTCTCCGACAGGGGGCAGGGAGACCCAGTACTTC.

Ten or more counts support this clonotype. The chain combines TRBV28 with TRBJ2-7; 11 bases map to TRBD2. The CDR3 is made up of 13 amino acids. The V gene end was trimmed by 6 bases and the J gene end by 5 bases; junction bases not matched to a gene: 3. From germline, CDR1 is MDHEN and CDR2 SYDVKM. The CDR3 DNA follows: TGTGCCAGCAGAACTAGCGGGAGCAACGAGCAGTACTTC. It codes for CASRTSGSNEQYF.

This clonotype was found many times. The chain joins TRBV6-1 to TRBJ1-2; 9 bases agree with TRBD1. Germline lookup yields CDR1 MNHNS and CDR2 SASEGT. V shed 2 bases and J 7 bases; nucleotides not matched to a gene: 11. CDR3 length: 16 residues. Here the CDR3 DNA reads TGTGCCAGCAGTGAAAGGGACAGGGCCTCGTTCTTTGGCTACACCTTC. Its protein product is CASSERDRASFFGYTF.

This clonotype was observed at least ten times. The chain carries TRBV7-2 and TRBJ2-7, with D possibly matching TRBD1 (7 bases). This CDR3 has 13 residues. The germline V gene encodes CDR1 SGHTA and CDR2 FQGNSA. V was trimmed by 5 bases and J by 2 bases, leaving 10 bases between them. In DNA, the CDR3 is TGTGCCAGCAGCCGCGGGACAGCCTACGAGCAGTACTTC. It yields the protein CASSRGTAYEQYF.

This clonotype has a count of ten or more. This chain joins TRBV2 and TRBJ1-3, with 7 bases fitting TRBD1. Germline V gives CDR1 SNHLY, CDR2 FYNNEI. This CDR3 region has 16 residues. Germline trimming cut 5 bases from V and 0 bases from J; bases unmatched to any gene: 7. The CDR3 bases are TGTGCCAGCAGTTATGACAGGGCCTTCTCTGGAAACACCATATATTTT. Encoded protein: CASSYDRAFSGNTIYF.

This chain joins TRBV7-8 and TRBJ2-5, with no clear D. The germline V gene has CDR1 SGHVS and CDR2 FQNEAQ. V dropped 3 bases and J dropped 4 bases, with 12 bases sitting between them. The CDR3 has 14 amino acids. In DNA form, the CDR3 reads TGTGCCAGCAGCTTGATAGGCTATCCAGAGACCCAGTACTTC. It codes for CASSLIGYPETQYF.

This clonotype has only a few counts. The chain links TRBV28 to TRBJ2-2; 8 bases fit TRBD1. In germline, CDR1 is MDHEN, CDR2 SYDVKM. J lost 8 bases, V lost 8 bases, and 10 bases had no gene match. The CDR3 spans 14 residues. The DNA of the CDR3 is TGTGCCAGCCTCAACGGACAGGGCTCTGGGGAGCTGTTTTTT. This gives the protein CASLNGQGSGELFF.

This clonotype came up many times. The J gene is TRBJ2-4, the V gene TRBV14; the match to TRBD1 covers 8 bases. Germline CDR1 is SGHDN and CDR2 is FVKESK. With V trimmed by 5 bases and J by 5 bases, 11 bases remained unmatched. The CDR3 contains 16 residues. CDR3 nucleotides: TGTGCCAGCAGCGCTAAACAGGGGGAGGTAGAAAACATTCAGTACTTC. Translating it yields CASSAKQGEVENIQYF.

This clonotype was picked up many times. V usage is TRBV29-1 and J usage is TRBJ2-7; D is possibly TRBD2 (6 bases). Germline V gives CDR1 SQVTM, CDR2 ANQGSEA. Trimming removed 1 base at V and 7 bases at J, with 11 bases between. The CDR3 totals 12 residues. For the CDR3, the DNA is TGCAGCGTTGAAGGGGGGGTAGGTGAGCAGTACTTC. This codes for CSVEGGVGEQYF.

This clonotype was counted at least ten times. The chain links TRBV20-1 to TRBJ2-1, with D tentatively TRBD2 (6 bases). The ends were cut back, 6 bases at V and 4 bases at J, with 19 bases in the middle. Germline loops: CDR1 DFQATT, CDR2 SNEGSKA (reference sequence). The CDR3 spans 15 residues. CDR3 loop: CSAAGPASSYNEQFF. The DNA of the CDR3 is TGCAGTGCCGCGGGACCGGCATCAAGTTACAATGAGCAGTTCTTC.

This clonotype was observed a handful of times. The chain has TRBV27 and TRBJ2-1; perhaps TRBD2 as D (6 bases). Germline CDR1 is MNHEY and CDR2 is SMNVEV (reference sequence). The V gene lost 0 bases and the J gene lost 2 bases, with 11 bases spanning the gap. The CDR3 loop spans 16 amino acids. CDR3 nucleotides: TGTGCCAGCAGTTTATCACGGGGGACCACCTACAATGAGCAGTTCTTC. This encodes CASSLSRGTTYNEQFF.

This clonotype is medium-sized. The gene calls are TRBV28 and TRBJ2-1; no clear D. V shed 7 bases and J shed 3 bases, with 16 bases lying between them. The CDR3 runs to 15 residues. Looked up from germline, CDR1 is MDHEN and CDR2 is SYDVKM. CDR3 residues: CASTDEPRSYNEQFF. The CDR3 DNA reads as TGTGCCAGCACCGACGAACCCCGTAGCTACAATGAGCAGTTCTTC.

This clonotype was counted ten times or more. Written as DNA, the CDR3 is TGTGCCAGCAGTCCTTGGACTAGCGGGATAGAGACCCAGTACTTC. It yields the protein CASSPWTSGIETQYF. The chain couples TRBV27 to TRBJ2-5; 12 bases align to TRBD2. V dropped 5 bases and J dropped 4; count of bases not matched to a gene: 5. The germline CDR1 and CDR2 sequences are MNHEY and SMNVEV (reference sequence). The CDR3 is made up of 15 amino acids.

This clonotype was counted at least ten times. V usage is TRBV5-6 and J usage is TRBJ2-1; 7 bases agree with TRBD2. Germline-derived CDR1 and CDR2 are SGHDT and YYEEEE. Trimming at V came to 3 bases and at J to 6 bases, leaving 3 bases not matched to a gene. There are 13 residues in the CDR3. CDR3 DNA: TGTGCCAGCAGCTGGGGACTACCCAATGAGCAGTTCTTC. This gives the protein CASSWGLPNEQFF.

The V call is TRBV6-1, the J call TRBJ2-7, with D possibly called TRBD1 or TRBD2 (5 bases each). V dropped 3 bases and J dropped 2 bases, with 14 bases sitting between them. The CDR3 has 15 residues. From germline, CDR1 is MNHNS and CDR2 SASEGT. The CDR3, as DNA: TGTGCCAGCAGTGAGGACGGGACGCTTACCTACGAGCAGTACTTC. Protein product: CASSEDGTLTYEQYF.

Many counts were recorded for this clonotype. The chain uses TRBV3-1 and TRBJ2-1; 7 nucleotides agree with TRBD2. Germline assignment: CDR1 LGHDT and CDR2 YNNKEL (reference sequence). V shed 3 bases and J 3 bases; nucleotides not matched to a gene: 5. The CDR3 is 15 residues long. CDR3 sequence: CASSQREWDYNEQFF. The CDR3 bases are TGTGCCAGCAGCCAGCGGGAGTGGGACTACAATGAGCAGTTCTTC.

In this sample, this clonotype turned up a few times. The chain couples TRBV4-3 to TRBJ2-1; D perhaps matches TRBD2 (5 bases). V dropped 1 base and J dropped 6 bases, with 13 bases sitting between them. The germline CDR1 and CDR2 sequences are LGHNA and YSLEER. The CDR3 length is 15 residues. This CDR3 is CASSQVSAGLNEQFF. The CDR3 DNA reads as TGCGCCAGCAGCCAAGTCTCGGCGGGCCTCAATGAGCAGTTCTTC.

This clonotype has a count of ten or more. The chain has TRBV6-5 and TRBJ2-7; D is perhaps TRBD1 or TRBD2 (6 bases each). V dropped 6 bases and J dropped 0 bases, with 18 bases sitting between them. CDR3 length: 16 residues. Germline loops: CDR1 MNHEY, CDR2 SVGAGI. In DNA form, the CDR3 reads TGTGCCAGCAGGTCCCAGGGGACTCCGTCCTCCTACGAGCAGTACTTC. Translating it yields CASRSQGTPSSYEQYF.

This clonotype showed up just a few times. This chain joins TRBV20-1 and TRBJ2-3; D is possibly TRBD1 or TRBD2 (5 bases each). This CDR3 spans 16 amino acids. Germline lookup yields CDR1 DFQATT and CDR2 SNEGSKA (reference sequence). The V and J ends lost 5 bases and 1 base respectively, with 19 bases between them. The DNA for the CDR3 is TGCAGTGCTCAGCACGGGGCTACTTTGGGCACAGATACGCAGTATTTT. Translation: CSAQHGATLGTDTQYF.

The chain has TRBV29-1 and TRBJ2-7; 8 bases are shared with TRBD1. The CDR3 covers 13 residues. Germline CDR1 SQVTM, CDR2 ANQGSEA. V dropped 5 bases and J dropped 4; count of bases not matched to a gene: 7. The DNA for the CDR3 is TGCAGCGTTTGTCCCGGGACAGGTTACGAGCAGTACTTC. Encoded protein: CSVCPGTGYEQYF.

This clonotype was counted between two and nine times. The rearrangement joins TRBV5-8 to TRBJ2-7; D ambiguous. V was cut by 6 bases and J by 2 bases, with 12 bases left in between. CDR1 is SGHTS and CDR2 is YDEGEE in the germline V gene. The CDR3 is 13 residues long. For the CDR3, the DNA is TGTGCCAGCAACCGGGTCAGCGCCTACGAGCAGTACTTC. Its protein product is CASNRVSAYEQYF.

This clonotype showed up just a few times. This chain connects TRBV28 to TRBJ2-7; possibly TRBD1 for D (6 bases). V was trimmed by 6 bases and J by 1 base, leaving 7 bases between them. The CDR3 extends over 12 amino acids. Germline V lookup: CDR1 MDHEN, CDR2 SYDVKM. The CDR3 DNA reads as TGTGCCAGCAGAACAGGGTCCTACGAGCAGTACTTC. It yields the protein CASRTGSYEQYF.

There are a few counts of this clonotype. The chain carries TRBV28 and TRBJ2-7; 8 bases are a match to TRBD2. Losses at the gene ends were 6 bases for V and 2 bases for J; bases not matched to a gene: 6. CDR3 length equals 14 residues. Germline assignment: CDR1 MDHEN and CDR2 SYDVKM. CDR3 region: CASRAGTRPYEQYF. The CDR3 region has the DNA TGTGCCAGCAGGGCCGGGACTAGACCCTACGAGCAGTACTTC.

This rearrangement joins TRBV29-1 to TRBJ1-5; possibly TRBD1 for D (6 bases). V shed 6 bases and J shed 1 base, with 10 bases lying between them. This CDR3 is 13 amino acids long. Germline lookup yields CDR1 SQVTM and CDR2 ANQGSEA. The CDR3 reads CSVGAGSNQPQHF. CDR3 nucleotides: TGCAGCGTGGGGGCGGGGAGCAATCAGCCCCAGCATTTT.

The gene calls are TRBV19 and TRBJ2-7; weak D call: TRBD1 (6 bases). Germline CDR1 reads LNHDA; CDR2 reads SQIVND (reference sequence). CDR3 size: 15 residues. Deletions cut 5 bases from V and 4 bases from J, with 18 bases between. The CDR3 nucleotides read TGTGCCAGTAGTGCTACCGGGACACGACGTTACGAGCAGTACTTC. Translating gives CASSATGTRRYEQYF.

This clonotype was seen repeatedly, ten times or more. The chain joins TRBV7-6 to TRBJ2-5; TRBD2 might be the D (5 bases). The V gene's germline CDR1 is SGHVS and CDR2 FNYEAQ. The CDR3 spans 11 residues. V was trimmed by 7 bases and J by 5 bases, leaving 8 bases between them. CDR3 sequence (DNA): TGTGCCAGCACCGGCGGGGAGACCCAGTACTTC. This encodes CASTGGETQYF.

This clonotype appeared many times. This chain links TRBV5-1 with TRBJ2-3, with a tentative D call TRBD1 (5 bases). The CDR3 covers 17 residues. Germline values: CDR1 SGHRS, CDR2 YFSETQ. Trimming took 0 bases from V and 3 from J, leaving 17 bases between them. As DNA, the CDR3 is TGCGCCAGCAGCTTGGGGGGCCATAGGCCAGGGACAGATACGCAGTATTTT. As protein: CASSLGGHRPGTDTQYF.

The V gene is TRBV15, the J gene TRBJ2-2; D uncertain. Looked up from germline, CDR1 is LNHNV and CDR2 is YYDKDF (reference sequence). V was trimmed by 0 bases and J by 2 bases, leaving 10 bases between them. CDR3 length: 16 amino acids. CDR3 region: CATSRERSRNTGELFF. In nucleotides, the CDR3 is TGTGCCACCAGCAGAGAGCGGAGCAGAAACACCGGGGAGCTGTTTTTT. Supplemented by reference TRBV15 and TRBJ2-2, the full variable domain reads DAMVIQNPRYQVTQFGKPVTLSCSQTLNHNVMYWYQQKSSQAPKLLFHYYDKDFNNEADTPDNFQSRRPNTSFCFLDIRSPGLGDTAMYLCATSRERSRNTGELFFGEGSRLTVL.